The sequence of this T cell receptor beta chain was determined in a study of Ad26.COV2.S vaccination and SARS-CoV-2 variants (dated by TCRdb to about 2021). Some background on the complete study: Vaccine-arm donors came from COV1001, a multicentre, randomized, double-blind, placebo-controlled phase I-IIa trial of Ad26.COV2.S in healthy adults. Ad26.COV2.S was administered intramuscularly at a dose of 5x10^10 or 1x10^11 viral particles, either as one shot or as two shots given 56 days apart. TCRbeta repertoire sequencing served as the tool for gauging how specific and how broad the SARS-CoV-2-reactive T cell receptors were following Ad26.COV2.S vaccination. The TCR-sequenced set comprised about 32 samples: around 20 Ad26.COV2.S vaccine recipients, 5 placebo recipients and 8 SARS-CoV-2 convalescent individuals. Trial participants were randomized into five groups of five: low-dose or high-dose Ad26.COV2.S given once or twice, or placebo on both occasions. Throughout the experiments and outcome assessment, investigators stayed blinded to trial group allocation.

On this clone: The antigen it binds to is not known. The input lacks base qualities; no much larger clone sits a single base away.

The immunoSEQ Assay was the method used to sequence TCRbeta CDR3 regions. After extraction, genomic DNA underwent amplification by bias-controlled multiplex PCR, followed by high-throughput sequencing. In the source study's methods: To quantify the absolute abundance of every unique TCRbeta CDR3 region, sequences were collapsed and filtered. T cell fraction was estimated by normalizing TCRbeta template counts to usable DNA, with usable DNA measured through amplification of reference genes found in all nucleated cells. Repertoire TCRs were annotated as SARS-CoV-2-specific when V gene, CDR3 amino acid sequence and J gene were exactly matched to a known reactive TCR set. MIRA supplied the reference SARS-CoV-2 TCR set, which was filtered for enrichment in COVID-19-positive ImmuneCODE repertoires so that public or cross-reactive TCRs were removed. Using the MIRA antigens, annotated TCRs were further analysed by specific ORF or by position within an ORF. Breadth was defined as annotated unique rearrangements over total unique productive rearrangements; depth was the summed frequency of those rearrangements. Group comparisons of TCR breadth used two-sided Wilcoxon rank-sum tests. The table was pulled from immuneACCESS by TCRdb, which kept in-frame rearrangements only. Such tables lose some clones; where checked, under half of the loss comes from unresolved V genes, and the rest has no known cause. That table is the source of V, J and clone size, and D and trimming were worked out from the DNA. The sample includes roughly 500,000 clones, with approximately 88% observed a single time. 10% to 15% of the sample is held by the ten biggest clonotypes.

The label giving this sample's treatment or condition can be read as: around 19 received Ad26.COV2.S at low or high dose, single or two shots; about 5 received placebo; per-sample allocation not given. For vaccine and placebo recipients, the sequenced repertoires came from samples collected on day 63 after the first injection. In Cohort 1b, about two dozen adults aged 18-55 years were enrolled at a single site in Boston, USA, between 29 July and 7 August 2020. Ad26.COV2.S was a replication-incompetent adenovirus type 26 vector expressing a prefusion-stabilized SARS-CoV-2 spike protein from the original Wuhan strain. V trim: 4 bases; J trim: 1 base; unmatched bases: 5. The CDR3 starts with the cysteine, ends with the phenylalanine, and has 15 residues. Left in the record is the CDR3 DNA by itself, 45 bases read in frame from the first base. Looking up the germline V gene yields CDR1 SGHTA and CDR2 FQGNSA.

The paper as a whole reports these results and caveats: Non-spike TCR breadth was comparable between vaccine and placebo recipients, consistent with the vaccine containing only spike. Ad26.COV2.S recipients had higher spike-specific TCR breadth than placebo recipients (P = 0.0014). It was noted by the authors that total T cell responses may have been underestimated by the TCR breadth and depth analyses. The study was not powered for comparison of responses between vaccine doses or regimens. Substantial breadth of spike-specific CD8+ and CD4+ T cell responses was reported after vaccination.

The rearranged segments are TRBV7-2 and TRBJ1-1, and 8 bases in between align with TRBD1. The sequences come from peripheral blood, collected in a trial of Ad26.COV2.S vaccine versus placebo. The sequence was obtained from a person aged 18-60 years who received the Ad26.COV2.S COVID-19 vaccine or a placebo. The nucleotide sequence reads TGTGCCAGCAGCTACGGACAGGGTAGGAACACTGAAGCTTTCTTT. Translation gives CASSYGQGRNTEAFF.